Reported below is one T cell receptor beta chain. Its antigen remains undetermined. There are no base qualities to consult, and no much larger clone falls within one base. The sample is drawn from a study of blood T cell repertoires in COVID-19 (dated by TCRdb to about 2020). Broadly, across the study: Collaborator samples came from the United States, Italy and Spain and covered acute and convalescent phases of COVID-19. The prospective study material was composed of cDNA or gDNA derived from T cells, B-cell-depleted T cells, or PBMCs. The dataset comprised deeply sampled blood TCRbeta repertoires from subjects exposed to, actively infected with, or recovered from COVID-19. The repertoires were released in a freely available public database meant as a resource for research on the immune response to SARS-CoV-2. The samples were drawn from the first 160 participants of the ongoing ImmuneRACE study and from 1,254 subjects provided by 6 global collaborators. Nearly every sample came with metadata listing a de-identified subject ID, COVID-19 status, age in years and sex. Where HLA class I and class II types were available, the types were taken from metadata supplied by the sample provider, not from assay-based typing. Results the study describes overall, beyond this receptor: How much clinical and demographic metadata was included differed by source and by participant, and the metadata was provided uncurated.

The collaborating institutions used their own protocols to collect whole blood in K2EDTA tubes. For TCRbeta analysis, collaborator samples were shipped as frozen whole blood, as isolated PBMCs, or as DNA extracted from either sample type. The immunoSEQ Assay, a bias-controlled multiplex PCR, was used to amplify TCRbeta CDR3 regions from genomic DNA. Per the authors' processing: Nucleated cell counts per sample were estimated from amplification of reference gene primers within the assay. To quantify the absolute abundance of each unique TCRbeta CDR3 rearrangement, sequence reads were collapsed and filtered. For each sample, productive Simpson clonality was calculated as the square root of Simpson's diversity index across productive rearrangements. Entries here come from immuneACCESS through TCRdb and include only in-frame sequences with V and J called. Some clones fail to appear in such tables; in the studies checked, an unresolved V gene covers under half of the shortfall, and the cause of the remainder is unknown. Clone size and the V and J calls come from that table; the DNA yielded D and trimming. This sample has almost 100,000 clones in its table, and about nine tenths of those were observed once. About a tenth of the sample rests with the top ten.

This clonotype originated in a man aged 50 to 60 with acute or convalescent COVID-19. The sequencing input was peripheral blood.

Read as DNA, the sequence is TGTGCCAGCAGCTCCGCGGGGGTCACTGAAGCTTTCTTT. Translated, it reads CASSSAGVTEAFF. The V gene is TRBV7-6 and the J gene is TRBJ1-1; 5 matching bases give a weak D call of TRBD1. V was cut back by 4 bases and J by 4 bases, leaving a gap of 10 bases between them. From a lookup of the germline V gene, CDR1 and CDR2 are SGHVS and FNYEAQ. Counted from cysteine to phenylalanine, this CDR3 has 13 amino acids. The sequence is cut down to CDR3 DNA, 39 bases in frame from base 1.